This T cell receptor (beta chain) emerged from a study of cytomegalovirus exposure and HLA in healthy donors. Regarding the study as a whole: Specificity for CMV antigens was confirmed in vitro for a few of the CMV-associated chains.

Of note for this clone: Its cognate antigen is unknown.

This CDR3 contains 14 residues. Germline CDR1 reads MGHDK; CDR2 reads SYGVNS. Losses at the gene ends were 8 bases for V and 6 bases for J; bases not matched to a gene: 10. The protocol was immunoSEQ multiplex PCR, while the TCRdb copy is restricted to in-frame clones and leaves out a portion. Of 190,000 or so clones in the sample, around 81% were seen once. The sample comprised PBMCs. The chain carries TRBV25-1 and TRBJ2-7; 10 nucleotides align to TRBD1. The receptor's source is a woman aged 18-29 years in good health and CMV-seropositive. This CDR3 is CASARDRGLGEQYF. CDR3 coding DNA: TGTGCCAGCGCCCGCGACAGGGGGCTGGGCGAGCAGTACTTC.